Here is one T cell receptor beta chain with its context. This entry is derived from a study of T cell responses to AZD1222 COVID-19 vaccine. The protocol was immunoSEQ multiplex PCR, while the TCRdb copy is restricted to in-frame clones and leaves out a portion. This table has just under 95,000 clones, 85% to 90% appearing once. V was pared by 7 bases and J by 2 bases, with 14 bases between. The CDR3 runs to 14 residues. The germline CDR1 and CDR2 sequences are SGDLS and YYNGEE. This chain links TRBV9 with TRBJ2-3, with D tentatively TRBD1 (6 bases). The starting material was peripheral blood, obtained on day 0 of AZD1222 vaccination. The clonotype originates from an adult in good health. The CDR3 nucleotides are TGTGCCAGCGGACAAGGGACAAACACAGATACGCAGTATTTT. Protein product: CASGQGTNTDTQYF.